Below are 14 T cell receptor beta chains sequenced from a single sample in a study of blood T cells in healthy people across ages. Combining a sample-barcoded 5' primer with a J-beta primer mix, a second PCR ran for about 6 to 11 cycles. Each CDR3 protein is one row after TCRdb ran MiXCR on the 5' RACE reads. This sample has roughly 800,000 distinct CDR3 sequences, with roughly 60% found just once. Material for sequencing was blood. These receptor sequences come from a man aged 25-40 years in good health.

The chain carries TRBV20-1 and TRBJ2-1, with 7 bases aligning to TRBD2. The germline V gene has CDR1 DFQATT and CDR2 SNEGSKA (reference sequence). Germline trimming cut 2 bases from V and 5 bases from J; bases unmatched to any gene: 6. CDR3 size: 14 residues. The CDR3 nucleotides are TGCAGTGCTAGATGGGCGGGGGTTAACAATGAGCAGTTCTTC. It is translated as CSARWAGVNNEQFF.

J is TRBJ1-5 and V is TRBV12-3 or TRBV12-4; D is perhaps TRBD1 (5 bases). Trimming pared 3 bases from V and 7 bases from J, leaving 13 bases between. There are 14 residues in the CDR3. CDR3 nucleotide sequence: TGTGCCAGCAGTTTTGAAGGAGGGGCGCAGCCCCAGCATTTT. Protein product: CASSFEGGAQPQHF.

V gene TRBV7-8 combines with J gene TRBJ2-2, with 10 bases matching TRBD2. The J segment lost 2 bases and the V segment lost 2 bases, leaving 14 bases of the junction unmatched. Germline CDR1 and CDR2: SGHVS and FQNEAQ. CDR3 size: 20 residues. Here the CDR3 DNA reads TGTGCCAGCAGCTTAATCTCCAGGACTAGCGGACGATTCAACACCGGGGAGCTGTTTTTT. It encodes CASSLISRTSGRFNTGELFF.

The chain uses TRBV7-6 and TRBJ2-1, with 7 bases that match TRBD1. CDR1 is SGHVS, CDR2 FNYEAQ, per germline. The CDR3 length is 15 residues. After removal of 2 bases from V and 6 bases from J, the junction contained 7 bases not matched to a gene. The CDR3 region is CASSLSDRVFNEQFF. The CDR3 DNA is TGTGCCAGCAGCTTATCCGACAGGGTTTTCAATGAGCAGTTCTTC.

In its sample, this clonotype was seen a few times. This sequence joins TRBV20-1 and TRBJ2-3; a weak D match, TRBD1 (5 bases). The CDR3 is 12 residues long. V was clipped by 2 bases and J by 6 bases, with 9 bases between them. Germline CDR1 is DFQATT and CDR2 is SNEGSKA (reference sequence). Here the CDR3 DNA reads TGCAGTGCTAGACCTTACAGGGATACGCAGTATTTT. It is translated as CSARPYRDTQYF.

This chain connects TRBV18 to TRBJ1-1; maybe TRBD1 (6 bases). This CDR3 contains 12 residues. Germline CDR1 KGHSH, CDR2 LQKENI. Trimming took off 2 bases at V and 11 bases at J, with 12 bases between the two ends. CDR3 in amino acids: CASSPGQLEAFF. CDR3 DNA sequence: TGTGCCAGCTCACCAGGACAGCTGGAGGCTTTCTTT. Complete variable domain (other parts from reference TRBV18 and TRBJ1-1): NAGVMQNPRHLVRRRGQEARLRCSPMKGHSHVYWYRQLPEEGLKFMVYLQKENIIDESGMPKERFSAEFPKEGPSILRIQQVVRGDSAAYFCASSPGQLEAFFGQGTRLTVV.

This sequence joins TRBV7-2 and TRBJ2-4; the match to TRBD1 covers 11 bases. The DNA end lines up better with TRBJ2-5; the J call may be wrong. Germline V gene lookup returns CDR1 SGHTA and CDR2 FQGNSA. This CDR3 contains 15 residues. The CDR3 loop reads CASSSWTGGRETQYF. CDR3 nucleotides: TGTGCCAGCAGCTCGTGGACAGGGGGCAGGGAGACCCAGTACTTC.

The rearrangement uses TRBV3-1 and TRBJ2-3; D ambiguous. CDR1 is LGHDT, CDR2 YNNKEL, per germline (reference sequence). V lost 1 base and J 3 bases, leaving 11 bases between the germline ends. This CDR3 comprises 15 residues. CDR3 loop: CASSQGGYWTDTQYF. The DNA of the CDR3 is TGTGCCAGCAGCCAAGGTGGATACTGGACAGATACGCAGTATTTT.

The chain employs TRBV9 and TRBJ2-2, with no clear D. Trimming stripped 3 bases from V and 2 bases from J, with 8 bases between. Looked up from germline, CDR1 is SGDLS and CDR2 is YYNGEE. CDR3 length: 14 residues. Here the CDR3 reads CASSALTNTGELFF. Here the CDR3 DNA reads TGTGCCAGCAGCGCCTTGACTAACACCGGGGAGCTGTTTTTT.

This sequence joins TRBV7-2 and TRBJ2-5; D is undetermined. This CDR3 is built from 13 residues. V shed 5 bases and J shed 1 base, with 8 bases lying between them. The germline CDR1 and CDR2 sequences are SGHTA and FQGNSA. This CDR3 reads CASSTWVQETQYF. The CDR3 DNA reads as TGTGCCAGCAGCACATGGGTCCAAGAGACCCAGTACTTC.

This clonotype was seen at least ten times. The chain carries TRBV6-4 and TRBJ2-3; tentative D call: TRBD2 (6 bases). In germline, CDR1 is MRHNA, CDR2 SNTAGT. The CDR3 runs 15 residues. The V end was cut by 3 bases, the J end by 3 bases, with 13 bases between. The CDR3 DNA reads TGTGCCAGCAGTGAGGGGGGAGCAGAGACAGATACGCAGTATTTT. Amino acid sequence: CASSEGGAETDTQYF.

V and J are TRBV7-2 and TRBJ2-5, with D possibly called TRBD1 or TRBD2 (5 bases each). The CDR3 totals 14 residues. The ends were cut back, 4 bases at V and 5 bases at J, with 14 bases in the middle. The V gene's germline CDR1 is SGHTA and CDR2 FQGNSA. This CDR3 is CTSSSGWGSETQYF. The CDR3 DNA follows: TGTACCAGCAGCTCCGGATGGGGGTCGGAGACCCAGTACTTC.

The chain carries TRBV6-4 and TRBJ2-1; TRBD2 aligns across 13 bases. This CDR3 contains 14 residues. CDR1 MRHNA and CDR2 SNTAGT come from the germline V gene. The ends lost 8 bases at V and 10 bases at J; junction bases unmatched: 8. DNA for the CDR3: TGTGCCAGCCGTACTAGCGGGAGGGCCCCGGAGCAGTTCTTC. Translated: CASRTSGRAPEQFF.

The V call is TRBV27, the J call TRBJ2-1; D is possibly TRBD2 (5 bases). The V gene's germline CDR1 is MNHEY and CDR2 SMNVEV (reference sequence). The CDR3 consists of 15 residues. Between the trimmed V and J ends, which lost 3 bases and 8 bases, there was a span of 17 bases. This chain's CDR3 is CASSFVRSLSDEQFF. The CDR3 DNA sequence: TGTGCCAGCAGTTTTGTCAGGTCCCTTAGCGATGAGCAGTTCTTC.